Presented here are 3 T cell receptor beta chains from one specimen sequenced in a study of OX40 agonist ivuxolimab in advanced cancers. Repertoires were generated with immunoSEQ multiplex PCR, while TCRdb's copy carries only in-frame clones and drops some. The profile covers about 62,000 clones, with about four fifths appearing a single time and roughly 10% taken by the ten largest. This specimen was CD4+ or CD8+ T cells sorted from blood, taken in a trial of the OX40 agonist ivuxolimab. These receptor sequences come from an adult with an advanced solid tumor such as melanoma, head and neck, liver or kidney cancer.

This chain uses TRBV5-1 with TRBJ1-2; D is unresolved. Germline V gene data show CDR1 as SGHRS and CDR2 as YFSETQ. The CDR3 length is 14 residues. V lost 0 bases and J 5 bases, leaving 11 bases between the germline ends. CDR3 residues: CASSLGGDWYGYTF. CDR3 in DNA: TGCGCCAGCAGCTTGGGGGGTGATTGGTATGGCTACACCTTC.

The gene calls are TRBV25-1 and TRBJ2-2; 9 bases agree with TRBD1. With 6 bases clipped from V and 4 bases from J, the junction kept 3 bases outside the gene matches. Germline V gives CDR1 MGHDK, CDR2 SYGVNS. The CDR3 has 14 residues. The CDR3 loop reads CASRGTGSTGELFF. CDR3 bases: TGTGCCAGCAGGGGGACAGGGTCCACCGGGGAGCTGTTTTTT.

This clone was seen a few times. CDR3 sequence (DNA): TGTGCCAGCAGCCCCGGGGGCACTGAAGCTTTCTTT. Translating it yields CASSPGGTEAFF. J is TRBJ1-1 and V is TRBV28; possible D gene TRBD1, 5 bases. From germline, CDR1 is MDHEN and CDR2 SYDVKM. V was trimmed by 6 bases and J by 4 bases, leaving 9 bases between them. This CDR3 has 12 residues. Full variable domain (remainder filled in from reference TRBV28 and TRBJ1-1): DVKVTQSSRYLVKRTGEKVFLECVQDMDHENMFWYRQDPGLGLRLIYFSYDVKMKEKGDIPEGYSVSREKKERFSLILESASTNQTSMYLCASSPGGTEAFFGQGTRLTVV.